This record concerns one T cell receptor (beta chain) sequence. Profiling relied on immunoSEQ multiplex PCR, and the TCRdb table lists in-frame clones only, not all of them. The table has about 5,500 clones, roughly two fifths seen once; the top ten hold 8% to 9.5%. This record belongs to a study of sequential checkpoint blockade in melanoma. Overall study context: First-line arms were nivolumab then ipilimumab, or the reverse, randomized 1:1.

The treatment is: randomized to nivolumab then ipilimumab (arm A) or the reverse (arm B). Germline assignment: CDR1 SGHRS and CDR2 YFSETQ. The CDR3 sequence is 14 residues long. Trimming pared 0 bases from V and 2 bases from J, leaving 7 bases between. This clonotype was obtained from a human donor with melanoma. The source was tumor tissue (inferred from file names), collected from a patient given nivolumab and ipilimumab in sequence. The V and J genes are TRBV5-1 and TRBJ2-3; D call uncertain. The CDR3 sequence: CASSLGANTDTQYF. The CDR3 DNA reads TGCGCCAGCAGCTTGGGAGCGAACACAGATACGCAGTATTTT.